This T cell receptor beta chain derives from a study of cytomegalovirus exposure and HLA in healthy donors. Use of 60 Vbeta and 13 Jbeta primers characterized the PCR. Profiled with immunoSEQ multiplex PCR; TCRdb holds only in-frame clones, not every one. This table has about 180,000 clones, around 82% appearing once. V lost 3 bases and J lost 4; bases outside the gene matches: 6. The CDR3 extends over 15 amino acids. Germline V gene data show CDR1 as ENHRY and CDR2 as SYGVKD. The clonotype comes from a man aged 60-69 years in good health and CMV-seronegative. This sequence joins TRBV10-3 and TRBJ2-1; TRBD1 agrees at 7 bases. Sequencing was performed on PBMCs. CDR3 in amino acids: CAISERTGEYNEQFF. In DNA form, the CDR3 reads TGTGCCATCAGTGAAAGGACAGGAGAATACAATGAGCAGTTCTTC.